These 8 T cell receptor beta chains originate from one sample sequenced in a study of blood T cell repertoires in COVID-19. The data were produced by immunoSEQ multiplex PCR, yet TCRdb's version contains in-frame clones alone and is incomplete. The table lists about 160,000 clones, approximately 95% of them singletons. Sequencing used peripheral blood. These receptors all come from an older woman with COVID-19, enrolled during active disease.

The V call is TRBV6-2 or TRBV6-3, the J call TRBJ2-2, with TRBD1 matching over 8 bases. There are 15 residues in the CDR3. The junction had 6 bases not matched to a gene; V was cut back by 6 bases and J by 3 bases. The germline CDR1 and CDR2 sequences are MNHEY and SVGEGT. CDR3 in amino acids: CASSETGGDTGELFF. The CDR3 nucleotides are TGTGCCAGCAGCGAAACAGGGGGTGACACCGGGGAGCTGTTTTTT.

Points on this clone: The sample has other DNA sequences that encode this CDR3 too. The CDR3 sequence: CASSLGQMNTEAFF. The CDR3 DNA sequence: TGTGCCAGCAGCTTGGGGCAGATGAACACTGAAGCTTTCTTT. V is TRBV5-4 and J is TRBJ1-1; D gene uncertain. This CDR3 spans 14 amino acids. The V gene's germline CDR1 is SGHNT and CDR2 YYREEE (reference sequence). V was trimmed by 0 bases and J by 0 bases, leaving 6 bases between them.

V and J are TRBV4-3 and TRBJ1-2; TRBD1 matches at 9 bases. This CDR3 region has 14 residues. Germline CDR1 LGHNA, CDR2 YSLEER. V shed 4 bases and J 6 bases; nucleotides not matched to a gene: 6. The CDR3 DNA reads TGCGCCAGCAGCCCCGCCGGGACAGGGAATGGCTACACCTTC. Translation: CASSPAGTGNGYTF.

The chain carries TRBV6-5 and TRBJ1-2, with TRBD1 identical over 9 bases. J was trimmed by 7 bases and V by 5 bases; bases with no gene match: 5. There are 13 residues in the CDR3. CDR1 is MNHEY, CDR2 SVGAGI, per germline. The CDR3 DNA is TGTGCCAGCAGTCGGACAGGGGTTCCTGGCTACACCTTC. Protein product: CASSRTGVPGYTF.

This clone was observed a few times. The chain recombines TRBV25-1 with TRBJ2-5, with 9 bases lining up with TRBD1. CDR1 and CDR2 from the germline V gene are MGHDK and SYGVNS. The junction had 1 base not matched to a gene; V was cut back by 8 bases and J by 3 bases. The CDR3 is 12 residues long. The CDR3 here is CASGDREETQYF. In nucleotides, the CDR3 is TGTGCCAGCGGGGACAGGGAAGAGACCCAGTACTTC.

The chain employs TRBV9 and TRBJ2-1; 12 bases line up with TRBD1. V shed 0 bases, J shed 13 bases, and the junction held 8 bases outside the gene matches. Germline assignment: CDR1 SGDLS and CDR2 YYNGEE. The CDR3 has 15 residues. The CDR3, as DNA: TGTGCCAGCAGCGTAGGAGGGGGACAGGGGGCGTTTCAGTTCTTC. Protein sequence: CASSVGGGQGAFQFF.

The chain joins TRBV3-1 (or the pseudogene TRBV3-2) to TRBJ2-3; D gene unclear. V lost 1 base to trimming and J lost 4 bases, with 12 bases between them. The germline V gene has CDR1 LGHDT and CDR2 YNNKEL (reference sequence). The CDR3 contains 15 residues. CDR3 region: CASSQGQNPADTQYF. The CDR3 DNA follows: TGTGCCAGCAGCCAAGGACAAAACCCCGCAGATACGCAGTATTTT.

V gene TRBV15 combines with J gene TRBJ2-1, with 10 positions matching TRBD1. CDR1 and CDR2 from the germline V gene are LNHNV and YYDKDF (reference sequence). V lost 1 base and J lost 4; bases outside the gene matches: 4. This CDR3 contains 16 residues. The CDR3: CATSRGDRGKYNEQFF. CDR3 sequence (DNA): TGTGCCACCAGCAGAGGGGACAGGGGCAAGTACAATGAGCAGTTCTTC.